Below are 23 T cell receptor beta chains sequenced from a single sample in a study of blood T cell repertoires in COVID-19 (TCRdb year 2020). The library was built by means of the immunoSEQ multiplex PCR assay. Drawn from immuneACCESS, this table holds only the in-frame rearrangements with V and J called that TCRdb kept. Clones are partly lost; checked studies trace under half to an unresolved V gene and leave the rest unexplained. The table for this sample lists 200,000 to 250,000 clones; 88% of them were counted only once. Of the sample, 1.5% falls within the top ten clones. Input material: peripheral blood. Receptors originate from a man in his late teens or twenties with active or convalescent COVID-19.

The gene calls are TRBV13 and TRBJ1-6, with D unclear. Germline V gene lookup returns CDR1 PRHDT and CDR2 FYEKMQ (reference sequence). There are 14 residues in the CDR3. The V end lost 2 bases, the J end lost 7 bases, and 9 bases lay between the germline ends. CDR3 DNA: TGTGCCAGCAGCTTAAACCATCAGAATTCACCCCTCCACTTT. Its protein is CASSLNHQNSPLHF.

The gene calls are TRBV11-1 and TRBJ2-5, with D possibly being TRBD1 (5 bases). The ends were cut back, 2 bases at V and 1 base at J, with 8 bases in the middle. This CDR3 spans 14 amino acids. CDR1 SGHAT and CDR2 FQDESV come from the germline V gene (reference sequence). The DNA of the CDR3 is TGTGCCAGCAGCTTACGACAGACCCAAGAGACCCAGTACTTC. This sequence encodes CASSLRQTQETQYF.

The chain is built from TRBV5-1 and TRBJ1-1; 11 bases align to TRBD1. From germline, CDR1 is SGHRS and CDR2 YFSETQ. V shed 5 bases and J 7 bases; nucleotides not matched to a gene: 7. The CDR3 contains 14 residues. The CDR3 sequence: CASSSGQGAVEAFF. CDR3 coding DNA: TGCGCCAGCAGTTCTGGACAGGGGGCTGTTGAAGCTTTCTTT. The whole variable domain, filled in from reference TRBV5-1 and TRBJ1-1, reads KAGVTQTPRYLIKTRGQQVTLSCSPISGHRSVSWYQQTPGQGLQFLFEYFSETQRNKGNFPGRFSGRQFSNSRSEMNVSTLELGDSALYLCASSSGQGAVEAFFGQGTRLTVV.

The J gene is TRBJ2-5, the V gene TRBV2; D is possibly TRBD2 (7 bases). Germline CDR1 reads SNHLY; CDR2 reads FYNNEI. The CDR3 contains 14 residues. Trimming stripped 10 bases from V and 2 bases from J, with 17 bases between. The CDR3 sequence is CATNRGGGQETQYF. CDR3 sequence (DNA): TGTGCCACAAATAGGGGGGGAGGGCAAGAGACCCAGTACTTC.

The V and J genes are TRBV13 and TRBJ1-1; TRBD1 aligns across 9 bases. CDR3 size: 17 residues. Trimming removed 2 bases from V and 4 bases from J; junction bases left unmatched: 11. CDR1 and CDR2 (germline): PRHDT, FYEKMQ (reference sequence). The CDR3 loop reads CASSLWGRTGDPTEAFF. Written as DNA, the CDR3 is TGTGCCAGCAGCTTATGGGGCAGGACAGGGGACCCCACTGAAGCTTTCTTT.

CDR3 sequence reads: CAISDSDRGRFVSGELFF. CDR3 coding DNA: TGTGCCATCAGTGATTCGGACAGGGGGCGCTTTGTATCCGGGGAGCTGTTTTTT. The chain recombines TRBV10-3 with TRBJ2-2; 11 bases align to TRBD1. This CDR3 comprises 18 residues. Germline V gene sequence: CDR1 ENHRY, CDR2 SYGVKD. Trimming took 3 bases from V and 6 from J; bases not matched to a gene: 12.

For the CDR3, the DNA is TGTGCCAGCAAGGGACAGACCAATCAGCCCCAGCATTTT. Its translation: CASKGQTNQPQHF. The rearrangement links TRBV2 to TRBJ1-5, with 7 bases lining up with TRBD1. V shed 7 bases and J 3 bases; nucleotides not matched to a gene: 3. This CDR3 has 13 amino acids. The germline CDR1 and CDR2 sequences are SNHLY and FYNNEI.

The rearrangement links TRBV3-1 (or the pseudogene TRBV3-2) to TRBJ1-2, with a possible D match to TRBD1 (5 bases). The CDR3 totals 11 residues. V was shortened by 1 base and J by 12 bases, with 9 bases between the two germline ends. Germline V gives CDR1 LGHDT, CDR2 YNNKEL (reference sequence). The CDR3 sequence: CASSQGRGHTF. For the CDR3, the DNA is TGTGCCAGCAGCCAAGGGAGGGGTCACACCTTC.

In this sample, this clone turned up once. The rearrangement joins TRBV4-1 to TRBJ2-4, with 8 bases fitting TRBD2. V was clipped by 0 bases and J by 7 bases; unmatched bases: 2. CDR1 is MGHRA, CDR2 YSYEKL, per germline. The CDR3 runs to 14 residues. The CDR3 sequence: CASSQEGLVNIQYF. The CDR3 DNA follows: TGCGCCAGCAGCCAAGAGGGACTAGTGAACATTCAGTACTTC.

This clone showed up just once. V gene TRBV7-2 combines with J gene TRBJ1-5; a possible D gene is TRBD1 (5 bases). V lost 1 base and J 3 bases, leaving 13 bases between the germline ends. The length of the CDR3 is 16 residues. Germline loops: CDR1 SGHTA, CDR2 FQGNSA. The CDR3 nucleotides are TGTGCCAGCAGCTTAGGGGCACCAGGGTTCAATCAGCCCCAGCATTTT. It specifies CASSLGAPGFNQPQHF.

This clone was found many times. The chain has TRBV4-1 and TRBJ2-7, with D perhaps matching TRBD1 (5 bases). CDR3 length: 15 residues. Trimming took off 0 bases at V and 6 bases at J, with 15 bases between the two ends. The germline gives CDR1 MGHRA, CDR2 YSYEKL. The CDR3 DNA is TGCGCCAGCAGCCAAGATTGGGGCAGTTACGGCGAGCAGTACTTC. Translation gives CASSQDWGSYGEQYF.

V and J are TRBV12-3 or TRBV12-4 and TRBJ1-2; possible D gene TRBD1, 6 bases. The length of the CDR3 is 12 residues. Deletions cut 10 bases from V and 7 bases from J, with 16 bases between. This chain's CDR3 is CATERGFPGYTF. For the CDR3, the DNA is TGTGCCACCGAGAGGGGGTTCCCTGGCTACACCTTC.

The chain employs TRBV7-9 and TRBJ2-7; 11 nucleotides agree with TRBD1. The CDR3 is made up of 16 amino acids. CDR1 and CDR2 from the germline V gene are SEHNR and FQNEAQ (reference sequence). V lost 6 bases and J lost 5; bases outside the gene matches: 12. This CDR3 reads CASSWRLGTGGHEQYF. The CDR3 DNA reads TGTGCCAGCAGTTGGCGACTGGGGACAGGGGGGCACGAGCAGTACTTC. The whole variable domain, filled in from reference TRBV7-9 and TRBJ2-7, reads DTGVSQNPRHKITKRGQNVTFRCDPISEHNRLYWYRQTLGQGPEFLTYFQNEAQLEKSRLLSDRFSAERPKGSFSTLEIQRTEQGDSAMYLCASSWRLGTGGHEQYFGPGTRLTVT.

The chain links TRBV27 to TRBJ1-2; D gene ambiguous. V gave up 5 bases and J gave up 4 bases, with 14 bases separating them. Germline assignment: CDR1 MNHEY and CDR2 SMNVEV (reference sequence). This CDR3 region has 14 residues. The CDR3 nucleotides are TGTGCCAGCAGTATCAGCCGGGGATTCTATGGCTACACCTTC. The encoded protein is CASSISRGFYGYTF.

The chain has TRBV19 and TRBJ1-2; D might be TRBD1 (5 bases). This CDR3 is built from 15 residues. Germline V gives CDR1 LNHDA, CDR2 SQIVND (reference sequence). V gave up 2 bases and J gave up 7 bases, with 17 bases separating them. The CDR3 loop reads CASSISAGGSGGYTF. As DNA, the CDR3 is TGTGCCAGTAGTATATCGGCGGGGGGATCAGGTGGCTACACCTTC.

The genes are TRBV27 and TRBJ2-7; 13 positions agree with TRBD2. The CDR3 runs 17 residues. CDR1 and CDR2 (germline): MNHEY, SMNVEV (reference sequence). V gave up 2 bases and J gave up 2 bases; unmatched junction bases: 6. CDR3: CASSLAPGLAGAYEQYF. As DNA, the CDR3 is TGTGCCAGCAGTTTAGCCCCCGGACTAGCGGGAGCCTACGAGCAGTACTTC.

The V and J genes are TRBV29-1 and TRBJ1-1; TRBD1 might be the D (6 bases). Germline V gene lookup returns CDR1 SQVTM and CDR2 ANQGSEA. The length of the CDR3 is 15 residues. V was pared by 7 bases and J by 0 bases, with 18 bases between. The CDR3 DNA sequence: TGCAGCGCCTACCCCCTGGGGGCGGTGAACACTGAAGCTTTCTTT. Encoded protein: CSAYPLGAVNTEAFF.

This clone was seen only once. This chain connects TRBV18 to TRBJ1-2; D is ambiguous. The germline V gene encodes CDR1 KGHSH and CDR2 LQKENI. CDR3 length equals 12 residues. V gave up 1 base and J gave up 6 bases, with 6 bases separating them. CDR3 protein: CASSPRPDGYTF. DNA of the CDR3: TGTGCCAGCTCACCACGGCCCGATGGCTACACCTTC.

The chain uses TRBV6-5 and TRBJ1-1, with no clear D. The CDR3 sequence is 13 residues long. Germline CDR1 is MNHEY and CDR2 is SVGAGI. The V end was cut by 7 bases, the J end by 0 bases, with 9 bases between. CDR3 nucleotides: TGTGCCAGCAAACGGGTGCTGAACACTGAAGCTTTCTTT. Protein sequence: CASKRVLNTEAFF.

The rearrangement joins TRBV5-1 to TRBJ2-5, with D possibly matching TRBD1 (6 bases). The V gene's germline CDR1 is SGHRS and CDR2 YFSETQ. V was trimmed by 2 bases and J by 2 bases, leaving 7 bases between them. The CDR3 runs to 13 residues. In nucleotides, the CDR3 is TGCGCCAGCAGCTTAGACAGGCAAGAGACCCAGTACTTC. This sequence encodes CASSLDRQETQYF. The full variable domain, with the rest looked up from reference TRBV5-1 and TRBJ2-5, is KAGVTQTPRYLIKTRGQQVTLSCSPISGHRSVSWYQQTPGQGLQFLFEYFSETQRNKGNFPGRFSGRQFSNSRSEMNVSTLELGDSALYLCASSLDRQETQYFGPGTRLLVL.

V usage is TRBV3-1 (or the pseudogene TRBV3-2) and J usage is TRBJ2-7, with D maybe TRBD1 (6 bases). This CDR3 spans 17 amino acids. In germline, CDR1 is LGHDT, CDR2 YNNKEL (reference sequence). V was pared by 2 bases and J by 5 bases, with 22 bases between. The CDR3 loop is CASSQRDRDINFHEQYF. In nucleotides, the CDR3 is TGTGCCAGCAGCCAAAGGGACCGGGACATAAATTTCCACGAGCAGTACTTC.

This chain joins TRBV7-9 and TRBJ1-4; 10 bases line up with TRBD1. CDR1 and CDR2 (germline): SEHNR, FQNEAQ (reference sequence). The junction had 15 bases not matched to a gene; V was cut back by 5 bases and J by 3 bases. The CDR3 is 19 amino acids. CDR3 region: CASSTGPRDRGTANEKLFF. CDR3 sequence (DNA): TGTGCCAGCAGCACAGGACCCCGGGACAGGGGAACGGCTAATGAAAAACTGTTTTTT.

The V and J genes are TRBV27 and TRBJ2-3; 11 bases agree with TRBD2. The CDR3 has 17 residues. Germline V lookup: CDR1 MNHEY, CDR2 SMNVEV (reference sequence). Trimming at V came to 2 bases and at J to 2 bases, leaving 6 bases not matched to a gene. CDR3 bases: TGTGCCAGCAGTTTACAGGGACTAGCGGCAGCCACAGATACGCAGTATTTT. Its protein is CASSLQGLAAATDTQYF.